This T cell receptor beta chain came from a study of CD8 T cells in ankylosing spondylitis. Quantitative 5'-RACE with molecular barcodes produced the TCR beta libraries. MiXCR was run by TCRdb on the 5' RACE reads, yielding one entry per CDR3 protein. The table lists approximately 540,000 distinct CDR3 sequences, about 13% of them singletons. V was pared by 2 bases and J by 6 bases, with 4 bases of the junction left unmatched. There are 13 residues in the CDR3. Germline CDR1 SGHDT, CDR2 YYEEEE. About this clonotype: Its antigen is currently unknown.

Points from the study as a whole: Typical of ankylosing spondylitis blood, it appeared, was a TCR beta motif of several highly homologous variants. Significant enrichment of disease-linked clones was reportedly seen in matched ankylosing spondylitis synovial fluid.

V is TRBV5-6 and J is TRBJ1-2; 7 nucleotides align to TRBD1. The specimen sequenced was blood, either unsorted or a sorted T cell fraction (not recorded which). The receptor was derived from a male donor with ankylosing spondylitis. The CDR3 region is CASSLPGGNGYTF. The DNA of the CDR3 is TGTGCCAGCAGCTTACCAGGGGGGAATGGCTACACCTTC.